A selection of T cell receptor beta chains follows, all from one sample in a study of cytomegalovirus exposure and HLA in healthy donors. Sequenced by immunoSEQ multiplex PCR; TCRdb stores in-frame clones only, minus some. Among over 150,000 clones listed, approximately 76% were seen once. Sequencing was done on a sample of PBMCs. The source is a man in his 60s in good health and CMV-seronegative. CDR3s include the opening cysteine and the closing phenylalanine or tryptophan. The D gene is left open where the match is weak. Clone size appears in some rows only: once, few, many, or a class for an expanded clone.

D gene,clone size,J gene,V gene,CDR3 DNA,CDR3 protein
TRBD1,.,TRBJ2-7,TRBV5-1,TGCGCCAGCAGCCCGGGCGGGACAGGGGCCTACGAGCAGTACTTC,CASSPGGTGAYEQYF
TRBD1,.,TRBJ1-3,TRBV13,TGTGCCAGCAGCTGGGGACAGGGGGCATCTGGAAACACCATATATTTT,CASSWGQGASGNTIYF
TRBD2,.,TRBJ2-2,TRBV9,TGTGCCAGCAGCGGGGACTACCGTAACACCGGGGAGCTGTTTTTT,CASSGDYRNTGELFF
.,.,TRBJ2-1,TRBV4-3,TGCGCCAGCAGCCAAGATCGCAATGAGCAGTTCTTC,CASSQDRNEQFF
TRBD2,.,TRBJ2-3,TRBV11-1,TGTGCCAGCAGCCCTGGGACTAGCGGGGGGTTCCCAGATACGCAGTATTTT,CASSPGTSGGFPDTQYF
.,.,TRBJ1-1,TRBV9,TGTGCCAGCAGCGTAGGATTGTTAAAGAGTACCGGGAACACTGAAGCTTTCTTT,CASSVGLLKSTGNTEAFF
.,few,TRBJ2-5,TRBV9,TGTGCCAGCAGCGTATTCTCCGGGACACTTCAAGAGACCCAGTACTTC,CASSVFSGTLQETQYF
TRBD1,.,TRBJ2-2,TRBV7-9,TGTGCCAGCAGCTTAGTTCGGTACAGGGGGCGAGAGAACACCGGGGAGCTGTTTTTT,CASSLVRYRGRENTGELFF
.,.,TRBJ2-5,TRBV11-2,TGTGCCAGCAGCTTATTCCAGCGAGAGACCCAGTACTTC,CASSLFQRETQYF
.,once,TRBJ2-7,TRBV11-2,TGTGCCAGCAGCTTACGGCGACTAGGGGACGAGCAGTACTTC,CASSLRRLGDEQYF
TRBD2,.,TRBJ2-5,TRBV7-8,TGTGCCAGCAGACCTCGGCGGGAGACCCAAGGGACCCAGTACTTC,CASRPRRETQGTQYF
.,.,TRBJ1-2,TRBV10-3,TGTGCCATCAGTGAGGCAGCCACCGAGAGGAGCGGCTACACCTTC,CAISEAATERSGYTF
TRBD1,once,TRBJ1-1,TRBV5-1,TGCGCCAGCAGCGTACAGGGGGCGGGTGAAGCTTTCTTT,CASSVQGAGEAFF
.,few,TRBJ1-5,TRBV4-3,TGCGCCAGCAGCCGACGGCAGGGAACCCCGCCCCAGCATTTT,CASSRRQGTPPQHF
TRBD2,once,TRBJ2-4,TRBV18,TGTGCCAGCTCAGCCCGGGGGGGCTCGGTCAAAAACATTCAGTACTTC,CASSARGGSVKNIQYF
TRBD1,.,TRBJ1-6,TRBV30,TGTGCCTGGTCAAGGGGGCAGGATAATTCACCCCTCCACTTT,CAWSRGQDNSPLHF
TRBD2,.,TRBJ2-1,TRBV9,TGTGCCAGCAGCACCGAGCGGGGGGGTGTCAATGAGCAGTTCTTC,CASSTERGGVNEQFF
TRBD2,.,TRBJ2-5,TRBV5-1,TGCGCCAGCAGCTCGGGGACTAGCGGGGGTAAAGAGACCCAGTACTTC,CASSSGTSGGKETQYF
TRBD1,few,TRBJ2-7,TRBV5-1,TGCGCCAGTTTTGACAGGGCCCAAAGCTCCTACGAGCAGTACTTC,CASFDRAQSSYEQYF
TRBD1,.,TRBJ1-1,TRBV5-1,TGCGCCAGCAGCTTGGGGGACAGGGGGGAAACTGAAGCTTTCTTT,CASSLGDRGETEAFF
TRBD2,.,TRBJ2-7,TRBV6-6,TGTGCCAGCAGTCATCCCCCGACTAGCGGGAGATACGAGCAGTACTTC,CASSHPPTSGRYEQYF